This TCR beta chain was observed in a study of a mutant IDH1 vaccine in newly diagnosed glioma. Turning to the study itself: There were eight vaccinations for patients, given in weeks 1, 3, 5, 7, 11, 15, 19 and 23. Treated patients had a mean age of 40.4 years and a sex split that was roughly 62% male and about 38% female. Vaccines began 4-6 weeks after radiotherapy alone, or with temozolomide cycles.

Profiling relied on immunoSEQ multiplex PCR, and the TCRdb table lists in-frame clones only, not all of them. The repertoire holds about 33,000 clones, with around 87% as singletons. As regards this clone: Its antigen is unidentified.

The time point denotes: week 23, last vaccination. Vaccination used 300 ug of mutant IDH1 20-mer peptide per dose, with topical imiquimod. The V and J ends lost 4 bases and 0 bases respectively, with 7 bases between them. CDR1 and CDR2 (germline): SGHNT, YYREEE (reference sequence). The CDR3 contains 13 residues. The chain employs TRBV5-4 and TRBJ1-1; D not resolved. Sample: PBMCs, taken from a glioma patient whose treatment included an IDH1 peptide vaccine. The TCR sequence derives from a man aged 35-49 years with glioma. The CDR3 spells CASSPLMNTEAFF. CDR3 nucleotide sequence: TGTGCCAGCAGCCCTCTCATGAACACTGAAGCTTTCTTT.